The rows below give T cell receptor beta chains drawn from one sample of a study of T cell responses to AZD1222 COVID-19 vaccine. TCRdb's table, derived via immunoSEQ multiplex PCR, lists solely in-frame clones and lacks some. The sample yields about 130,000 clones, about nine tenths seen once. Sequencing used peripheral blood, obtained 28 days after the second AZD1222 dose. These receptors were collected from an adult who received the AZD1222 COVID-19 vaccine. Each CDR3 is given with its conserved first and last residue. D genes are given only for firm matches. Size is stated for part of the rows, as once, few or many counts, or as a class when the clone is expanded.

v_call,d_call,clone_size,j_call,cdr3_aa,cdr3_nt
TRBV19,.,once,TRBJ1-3,CASTRSSGNTIYF,TGTGCCAGTACTCGGTCGTCTGGAAACACCATATATTTT
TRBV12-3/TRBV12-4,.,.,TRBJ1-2,CASSLSGFYGYTF,TGTGCCAGCAGTTTATCAGGATTCTATGGCTACACCTTC
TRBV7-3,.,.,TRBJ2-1,CASSLGGTREQFF,TGTGCCAGCAGCTTGGGTGGGACTCGAGAGCAGTTCTTC
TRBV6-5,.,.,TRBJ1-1,CVIYTRREAFF,TGTGTCATATACACCCGGAGAGAAGCTTTCTTT
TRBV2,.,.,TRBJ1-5,CASSDPYGESNQPQHF,TGTGCCAGCTCCGACCCATACGGGGAAAGCAATCAGCCCCAGCATTTT
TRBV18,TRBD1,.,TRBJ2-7,CASSLRQGAYEQYF,TGTGCCAGCTCACTTCGACAGGGGGCCTACGAGCAGTACTTC
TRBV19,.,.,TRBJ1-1,CASSMEDGAVTEAFF,TGTGCCAGTAGTATGGAAGACGGAGCAGTCACTGAAGCTTTCTTT
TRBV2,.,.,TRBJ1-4,CASTPDRTNEKLFF,TGTGCCAGCACACCCGACAGGACTAATGAAAAACTGTTTTTT
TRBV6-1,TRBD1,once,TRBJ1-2,CASSEDREDYGYTF,TGTGCCAGCAGTGAGGACAGGGAAGACTATGGCTACACCTTC
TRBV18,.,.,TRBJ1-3,CASSPLGLQAGNTIYF,TGTGCCAGCTCACCCCTTGGGCTCCAGGCTGGAAACACCATATATTTT
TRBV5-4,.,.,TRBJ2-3,CASSLVDPTDTQYF,TGTGCCAGCAGCTTGGTGGATCCTACAGATACGCAGTATTTT
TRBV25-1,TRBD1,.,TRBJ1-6,CASSERARGYSPLHF,TGTGCCAGCAGTGAAAGGGCCAGGGGGTATTCACCCCTCCACTTT
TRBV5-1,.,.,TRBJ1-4,CASSRGTATNEKLFF,TGCGCCAGCAGTCGGGGTACGGCAACTAATGAAAAACTGTTTTTT
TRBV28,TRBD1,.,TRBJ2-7,CASTETGGSYEQYF,TGTGCCAGCACTGAGACAGGGGGCTCCTACGAGCAGTACTTC
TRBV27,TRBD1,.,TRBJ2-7,CASSADRGHYEQYF,TGTGCCAGCAGTGCCGACAGGGGGCACTACGAGCAGTACTTC
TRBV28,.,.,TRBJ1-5,CASSFPREGQPQHF,TGTGCCAGCAGTTTTCCCAGGGAGGGTCAGCCCCAGCATTTT
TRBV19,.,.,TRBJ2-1,CASSIVGSGRYNEQFF,TGTGCCAGTAGTATAGTTGGGAGCGGAAGGTACAATGAGCAGTTCTTC
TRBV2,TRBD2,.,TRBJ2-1,CASSGTSGDEQFF,TGTGCCAGCAGTGGGACTAGCGGGGATGAGCAGTTCTTC
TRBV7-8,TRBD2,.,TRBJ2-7,CASSLVRGGSLNEQYF,TGTGCCAGCAGCCTCGTGAGGGGCGGGAGTTTGAACGAGCAGTACTTC
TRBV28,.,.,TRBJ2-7,CASSLSGGHVAPTYEQYF,TGTGCCAGCAGTTTATCCGGGGGCCATGTAGCGCCCACCTACGAGCAGTACTTC
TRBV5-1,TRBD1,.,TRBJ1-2,CASSGGTGYGYTF,TGCGCCAGCAGCGGAGGGACAGGGTATGGCTACACCTTC
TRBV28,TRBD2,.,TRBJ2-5,CASSQGLAGLETQYF,TGTGCCAGCAGCCAGGGACTAGCGGGATTAGAGACCCAGTACTTC
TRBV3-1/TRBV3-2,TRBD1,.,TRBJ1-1,CASSPDRGNTEAFF,TGTGCCAGCAGCCCGGACAGGGGTAACACTGAAGCTTTCTTT
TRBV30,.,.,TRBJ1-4,CAWSSQKRDLEKLFF,TGTGCCTGGAGTTCTCAGAAGCGGGACTTAGAAAAACTGTTTTTT
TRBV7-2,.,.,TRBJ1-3,CASSLEGGNTIYF,TGTGCCAGCAGCTTAGAGGGTGGAAACACCATATATTTT
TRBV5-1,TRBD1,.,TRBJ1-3,CASSSRDRGTFSGNTIYF,TGCGCCAGCAGCTCCCGGGACAGAGGAACTTTCTCTGGAAACACCATATATTTT
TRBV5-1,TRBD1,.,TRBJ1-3,CASSLRATGASGNTIYF,TGCGCCAGCAGCTTAAGGGCTACAGGGGCCTCTGGAAACACCATATATTTT
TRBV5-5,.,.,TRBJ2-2,CASSYGTGELFF,TGTGCCAGCAGCTACGGGACCGGGGAGCTGTTTTTT
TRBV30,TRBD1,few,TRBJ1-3,CAWRRDRGPSSGNTIYF,TGTGCCTGGAGGAGGGACAGGGGCCCAAGCTCTGGAAACACCATATATTTT
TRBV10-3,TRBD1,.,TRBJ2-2,CAISESKGTERAGELFF,TGTGCCATCAGTGAAAGCAAGGGGACAGAACGTGCCGGGGAGCTGTTTTTT
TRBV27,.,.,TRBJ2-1,CASILRGGLNEQFF,TGTGCCAGCATCCTCAGGGGGGGATTGAATGAGCAGTTCTTC
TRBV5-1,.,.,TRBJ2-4,CASSLFVIGAKNIQYF,TGCGCCAGCAGCTTGTTCGTTATAGGAGCCAAAAACATTCAGTACTTC
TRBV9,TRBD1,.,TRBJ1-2,CASSVEGQATLYGYTF,TGTGCCAGCAGCGTAGAAGGACAGGCGACTCTCTATGGCTACACCTTC
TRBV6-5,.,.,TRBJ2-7,CASSNREAYEQYF,TGTGCCAGCAGTAACAGGGAAGCCTACGAGCAGTACTTC
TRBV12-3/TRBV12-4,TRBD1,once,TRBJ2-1,CASSLTGDEQFF,TGTGCCAGCAGTTTGACAGGGGATGAGCAGTTCTTC
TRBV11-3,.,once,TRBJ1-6,CASSLDSTTPLHF,TGTGCCAGCAGCTTAGATTCTACCACACCCCTCCACTTT
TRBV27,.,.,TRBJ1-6,CASRAGGAPLHF,TGTGCCAGCAGGGCAGGAGGGGCACCCCTCCACTTT
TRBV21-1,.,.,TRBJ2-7,CASSKALDTPTEQYF,TGTGCCAGCAGCAAAGCTCTAGATACCCCTACCGAGCAGTACTTC
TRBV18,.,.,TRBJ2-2,CASSAQGANTGELFF,TGTGCCAGCTCAGCACAGGGAGCGAACACCGGGGAGCTGTTTTTT
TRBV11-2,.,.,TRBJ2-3,CASSFSESARTDTQYF,TGTGCCAGCAGCTTTTCGGAGTCCGCCCGCACAGATACGCAGTATTTT
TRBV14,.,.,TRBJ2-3,CASSQDPIGGTQYF,TGTGCCAGCAGCCAAGATCCGATCGGCGGTACGCAGTATTTT
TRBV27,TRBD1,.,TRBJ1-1,CASSRGQGSETEAFF,TGTGCCAGCAGTAGGGGACAGGGTTCAGAAACTGAAGCTTTCTTT
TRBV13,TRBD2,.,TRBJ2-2,CASTPRGGTNTGELFF,TGTGCCAGCACCCCTCGGGGGGGCACGAACACCGGGGAGCTGTTTTTT
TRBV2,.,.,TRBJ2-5,CARTYDTGETQYF,TGTGCCAGAACCTACGACACTGGCGAGACCCAGTACTTC
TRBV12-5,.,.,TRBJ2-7,CASQSSTKYEQYF,TGTGCTAGCCAGAGCTCAACAAAATACGAGCAGTACTTC